This T cell receptor beta chain came from a study of OX40 agonist ivuxolimab in advanced cancers. Repertoires were generated with immunoSEQ multiplex PCR, while TCRdb's copy carries only in-frame clones and drops some. This sample carries approximately 80,000 clones, less than 95% of them seen once, and the ten largest clones take around 0.35%. The CDR3 is made up of 13 amino acids. CDR1 and CDR2 (germline): SNHLY, FYNNEI. V was shortened by 8 bases and J by 0 bases, with 10 bases between the two germline ends. The source is an adult with an advanced solid tumor such as melanoma, head and neck, liver or kidney cancer. The material was CD4+ or CD8+ T cells sorted from blood, obtained in a trial of the OX40 agonist ivuxolimab. The V call is TRBV2, the J call TRBJ1-2, with D uncertain. CDR3 loop: CASGEGANYGYTF. The CDR3 nucleotides read TGTGCCAGCGGGGAGGGAGCTAACTATGGCTACACCTTC.